Listed here are 2 T cell receptor beta chains from one sample, sequenced in a study of blood T cell repertoires in COVID-19. Sequencing was performed with immunoSEQ multiplex PCR; in TCRdb, only in-frame clones are kept and a portion is missing. The table includes about 180,000 clones, under 90% detected once. Sequencing was carried out using peripheral blood. The receptors stem from a human donor in a cohort sampled during active COVID-19.

J is TRBJ2-7 and V is TRBV9; 10 nucleotides match TRBD1. J gave up 2 bases and V 4 bases, and 9 bases lay outside the gene matches. The CDR3 is made up of 16 amino acids. Germline assignment: CDR1 SGDLS and CDR2 YYNGEE. CDR3 amino acids: CASSKSGTGDPYEQYF. The DNA for the CDR3 is TGTGCCAGCAGCAAGAGCGGGACAGGGGACCCCTACGAGCAGTACTTC.

The rearrangement links TRBV4-1 to TRBJ2-7; TRBD1 might be the D (6 bases). The CDR3 contains 16 residues. V was shortened by 4 bases and J by 3 bases, with 19 bases between the two germline ends. Germline lookup yields CDR1 MGHRA and CDR2 YSYEKL. CDR3 bases: TGCGCCAGCAGCCCAGAGGGGGAAGGGGGAGTCTACGAGCAGTACTTC. This encodes CASSPEGEGGVYEQYF.